This paragraph reports one T cell receptor (beta chain). As yet, its antigen is unknown. This specimen comes from a study of monozygotic twins with inflammatory bowel disease. Findings of the study overall: No distinction between different T cell subtypes was possible.

Researchers ran eight separate cDNA reactions for each sample. TCRdb processed the 5' RACE reads again and assigns one entry to each CDR3 protein, with no DNA. Found here are 300,000 to 450,000 distinct CDR3 sequences; the top ten clones hold approximately 2.8%. Per the germline V gene, CDR1 is DFQATT and CDR2 is SNEGSKA (reference sequence). The CDR3 is 14 amino acids. Sequenced sample: blood. This sequence was found in a human donor with ulcerative colitis or Crohn's disease, or a healthy co-twin of an affected twin (not recorded which). The chain employs TRBV20-1 and TRBJ2-3. CDR3 protein: CSARDSQRADTQYF.